This is a list of T cell receptor beta chains from one sample in a study of CD8 T cells in ankylosing spondylitis. TCRdb redid the calling of the 5' RACE reads with MiXCR, one entry per CDR3 protein. In the table there are 300,000 to 350,000 distinct CDR3 sequences, around a tenth of which are singletons. Source material: blood, either unsorted or a sorted T cell fraction (not recorded which). These receptors originate from a female donor with ankylosing spondylitis or in good health (not recorded which). Each CDR3 is given with its conserved first and last residue. Each record gives: D gene, J gene, clone size, V gene, CDR3 DNA, CDR3 protein. A D gene is named only where the DNA matches it firmly. Part of the rows lack a size; the others show once, few, many or a class for expanded clones.

.	TRBJ2-7	many	TRBV5-1	TGCGCCAGCAGCTCAACTTCGGGGACTTCCTACGAGCAGTACTTC	CASSSTSGTSYEQYF
TRBD2	TRBJ2-3	many	TRBV27	TGTGCCAGCAGCTTGACTAGCTCTGGCACAGATACGCAGTATTTT	CASSLTSSGTDTQYF
TRBD2	TRBJ2-3	.	TRBV12-3/TRBV12-4	TGTGCCAGCAGTTCCCCCCGACTAGCCCCCTTGGCAGATACGCAGTATTTT	CASSSPRLAPLADTQYF
.	TRBJ1-1	.	TRBV7-9	TGTGCCAGCAGCCCCTTTGAGTTCCGCGGGAACACTGAAGCTTTCTTT	CASSPFEFRGNTEAFF
.	TRBJ1-1	many	TRBV7-9	TGTGCCAGCAGCTTAAAACAGCAAGCTTTCTTT	CASSLKQQAFF
.	TRBJ2-5	few	TRBV18	TGTGCCAGCTCGGCCGCCGGAACGACGTACCAAGAGACCCAGTACTTC	CASSAAGTTYQETQYF
.	TRBJ2-3	few	TRBV12-3/TRBV12-4	TGTGCCAGCACCGGGGCAGGGGTCTTCACAGATACGCAGTATTTT	CASTGAGVFTDTQYF
.	TRBJ2-2	few	TRBV20-1	TGCAGTGCTAGAGACACGGCAGAGCACACCGGGGAGCTGTTTTTT	CSARDTAEHTGELFF
.	TRBJ1-2	many	TRBV10-2	TGCGCCAGCAGTGAGTCGGGGGGCGTCGGCTATGGCTACACCTTC	CASSESGGVGYGYTF
.	TRBJ1-2	.	TRBV7-2	TGTGCCAGCAGCTTAGATGTGGGGGGCTCTGGCTACACCTTC	CASSLDVGGSGYTF
.	TRBJ1-1	many	TRBV20-1	TGCAGTGCTAGAGAAGGGGCTGGTTGGCTTAAGAACACTGAAGCTTTCTTT	CSAREGAGWLKNTEAFF
TRBD1	TRBJ1-2	.	TRBV30	TGTGCCGCAGACAGGGGCGACTATGGCTACACCTTC	CAADRGDYGYTF
.	TRBJ1-5	few	TRBV5-1	TGCGCCAGCAGCCCCACAGGGTATCAGTCCCAGCATTTT	CASSPTGYQSQHF
TRBD1	TRBJ1-2	many	TRBV20-1	TGCAGTGCTAGTATCAGGACAGGGGAGGGAGGCTACACCTTC	CSASIRTGEGGYTF
.	TRBJ2-7	many	TRBV20-1	TGCAGTGCTAGAGAAGGCGTTACCTACGAGCAGTACTTC	CSAREGVTYEQYF
.	TRBJ1-1	.	TRBV12-3/TRBV12-4	TGTGCCAGCAGGGTGGGAGGGAGTATGAACACTGAAGCTTTCTTT	CASRVGGSMNTEAFF